What follows are 9 T cell receptor beta chains derived from one specimen sequenced in a study of T cells in tuberculosis (dated by TCRdb to between 2017 and 2018). The library was prepared using the immunoSEQ multiplex PCR assay. In its TCRdb copy, this immuneACCESS table keeps in-frame sequences only and misses some clones. Where compared with another copy, unresolved V genes explain less than half of these, and the others have no known cause. The sample includes tens of thousands of clones, with roughly 87% observed a single time. Approximately 5.9% of the sample belongs to the ten largest clones. The sample's time point label, decoded: new active TB diagnosis, blood taken before or within 7 days of starting treatment. The source material was PBMCs, sampled at tuberculosis diagnosis. These receptors originate from an adult with tuberculosis.

The rearrangement uses TRBV5-1 and TRBJ2-5; 8 bases fit TRBD1. The germline CDR1 and CDR2 sequences are SGHRS and YFSETQ. The V and J ends lost 3 bases and 2 bases, in that order; junction bases with no gene match: 3. The CDR3 is 14 amino acids. Here the CDR3 DNA reads TGCGCCAGCAGCTCTCGGGACAGGCAAGAGACCCAGTACTTC. Amino acids: CASSSRDRQETQYF.

The gene calls are TRBV2 and TRBJ2-3, with 12 bases lining up with TRBD2. This CDR3 comprises 16 residues. J gave up 6 bases and V 2 bases, and 6 bases lay outside the gene matches. Germline V gives CDR1 SNHLY, CDR2 FYNNEI. DNA for the CDR3: TGTGCCAGCAGTGAAATCCTAGCGGGAGGGGTGGATACGCAGTATTTT. Translating it yields CASSEILAGGVDTQYF.

The gene calls are TRBV7-9 and TRBJ2-5; 8 nucleotides match TRBD2. The CDR3 extends over 14 amino acids. Germline CDR1 reads SEHNR; CDR2 reads FQNEAQ (reference sequence). Losses at the gene ends were 2 bases for V and 2 bases for J; bases not matched to a gene: 1. The CDR3 loop is CASSLPSGQETQYF. The CDR3 bases are TGTGCCAGCAGCTTACCTAGCGGGCAAGAGACCCAGTACTTC.

The chain links TRBV5-1 to TRBJ1-2; the D gene is possibly TRBD1 (5 bases). V lost 4 bases to trimming and J lost 2 bases, with 12 bases between them. Germline CDR1 SGHRS, CDR2 YFSETQ. The length of the CDR3 is 14 residues. The CDR3 region is CASSPEPGNYGYTF. The CDR3 nucleotides read TGCGCCAGCAGCCCGGAGCCAGGGAACTATGGCTACACCTTC. Together with reference TRBV5-1 and TRBJ1-2, the CDR3 gives the full variable domain: KAGVTQTPRYLIKTRGQQVTLSCSPISGHRSVSWYQQTPGQGLQFLFEYFSETQRNKGNFPGRFSGRQFSNSRSEMNVSTLELGDSALYLCASSPEPGNYGYTFGSGTRLTVV.

This clone was counted once. CDR3 nucleotides: TGTGCCAGCAGCTCGATACCACAGGGGGTCAAAAACATTCAGTACTTC. Translated, it gives CASSSIPQGVKNIQYF. The chain joins TRBV5-6 to TRBJ2-4; 8 bases map to TRBD1. This CDR3 region has 16 residues. J gave up 3 bases and V 3 bases, and 8 bases lay outside the gene matches. Per germline, CDR1 SGHDT and CDR2 YYEEEE.

The chain uses TRBV5-6 and TRBJ1-2; weak D call: TRBD1 (6 bases). The CDR3 runs 14 residues. Germline CDR1 SGHDT, CDR2 YYEEEE. V lost 4 bases and J lost 5, with 15 bases in between. CDR3 in DNA: TGTGCCAGCAGCCCTTACAGGGTGTCTTATGGCTACACCTTC. The encoded protein is CASSPYRVSYGYTF.

This CDR3 is CASSDPRGANYGYTF. Here the CDR3 DNA reads TGTGCCAGCAGTGACCCCAGGGGTGCTAACTATGGCTACACCTTC. This chain connects TRBV25-1 to TRBJ1-2; weak D call: TRBD1 (6 bases). The CDR3 length is 15 residues. The germline CDR1 and CDR2 sequences are MGHDK and SYGVNS. V was clipped by 3 bases and J by 0 bases, with 11 bases between them.

The chain links TRBV5-4 to TRBJ2-7, with D perhaps matching TRBD2 (6 bases). Trimming cost V 4 bases and J 3 bases, with 17 bases left between them. The CDR3 consists of 15 residues. The V gene's germline CDR1 is SGHNT and CDR2 YYREEE (reference sequence). The DNA for the CDR3 is TGTGCCAGCAGCCGCGGTTTGGGGGGATACTACGAGCAGTACTTC. As protein: CASSRGLGGYYEQYF.

The rearrangement uses TRBV2 and TRBJ2-5, with D perhaps TRBD2 (6 bases). The CDR3 contains 14 residues. Germline V gene lookup returns CDR1 SNHLY and CDR2 FYNNEI. Trimming pared 6 bases from V and 2 bases from J, leaving 13 bases between. The CDR3: CASSPWGVQETQYF. CDR3 nucleotide sequence: TGTGCCAGCAGCCCCTGGGGGGTTCAAGAGACCCAGTACTTC.